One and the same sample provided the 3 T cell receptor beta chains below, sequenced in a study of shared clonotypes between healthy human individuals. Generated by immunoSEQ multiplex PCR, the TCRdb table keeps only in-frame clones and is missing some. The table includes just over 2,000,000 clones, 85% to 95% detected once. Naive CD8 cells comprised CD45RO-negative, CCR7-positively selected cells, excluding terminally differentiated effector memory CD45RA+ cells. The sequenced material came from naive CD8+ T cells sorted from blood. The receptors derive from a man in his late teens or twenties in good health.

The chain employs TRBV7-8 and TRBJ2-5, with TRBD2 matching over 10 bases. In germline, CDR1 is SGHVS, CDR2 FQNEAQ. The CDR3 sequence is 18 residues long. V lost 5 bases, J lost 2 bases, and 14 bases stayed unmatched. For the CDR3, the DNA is TGTGCCAGCAGCGAACTTGTAGCGGGGGGACTCAGTCAAGAGACCCAGTACTTC. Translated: CASSELVAGGLSQETQYF.

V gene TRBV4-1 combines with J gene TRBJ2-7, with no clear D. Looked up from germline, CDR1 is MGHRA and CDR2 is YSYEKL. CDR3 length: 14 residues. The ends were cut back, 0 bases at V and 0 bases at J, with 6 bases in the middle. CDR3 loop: CASSQDTNSYEQYF. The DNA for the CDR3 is TGCGCCAGCAGCCAAGATACCAACTCCTACGAGCAGTACTTC.

DNA of the CDR3: TGTGCCAGCAGTTTCTGGACAGGTTCACAAGAGACCCAGTACTTC. Its translation: CASSFWTGSQETQYF. The rearrangement joins TRBV27 to TRBJ2-5; 7 bases are shared with TRBD1. This CDR3 contains 15 residues. J was trimmed by 2 bases and V by 3 bases; bases with no gene match: 6. Germline V CDR1 and CDR2: MNHEY, SMNVEV (reference sequence).